This T cell receptor (delta chain) was recovered during a study of γδ T cells in repeated Plasmodium falciparum infection. This clone was seen only a few times. TCRdb has a much larger clone's protein, which differs at residue 17 from the translation of this DNA, likely because of a read error; what is shown is the protein translated from the DNA. TCRdb re-called the multiplex PCR reads via CATT. This table holds 75,000 to 95,000 delta-chain clones, roughly 0.9% found once. The CDR3 covers 21 residues. Germline CDR1 reads GEAIGNYY; CDR2 reads EKD. Gammadelta T cells were flow-sorted from PBMC into Vgamma9/Vdelta2+ and Vdelta2-negative populations for bulk analysis.

The source is a pool of human donors (malaria-infected and uninfected, not separated). The chain combines TRDV2 with TRDJ1; 8 nucleotides agree with TRDD3. TCRdb carries no J gene annotation; the J gene was assigned here by matching the DNA with germline. The sequenced sample was gamma-delta T cells from blood. The CDR3 sequence is CACDTLTTGGLPADYTNKLIF. The CDR3 nucleotides are TGTGCCTGTGACACTCTCACTACTGGGGGCCTACCCGCTGACTACACCAATAAACTCATCTTT.